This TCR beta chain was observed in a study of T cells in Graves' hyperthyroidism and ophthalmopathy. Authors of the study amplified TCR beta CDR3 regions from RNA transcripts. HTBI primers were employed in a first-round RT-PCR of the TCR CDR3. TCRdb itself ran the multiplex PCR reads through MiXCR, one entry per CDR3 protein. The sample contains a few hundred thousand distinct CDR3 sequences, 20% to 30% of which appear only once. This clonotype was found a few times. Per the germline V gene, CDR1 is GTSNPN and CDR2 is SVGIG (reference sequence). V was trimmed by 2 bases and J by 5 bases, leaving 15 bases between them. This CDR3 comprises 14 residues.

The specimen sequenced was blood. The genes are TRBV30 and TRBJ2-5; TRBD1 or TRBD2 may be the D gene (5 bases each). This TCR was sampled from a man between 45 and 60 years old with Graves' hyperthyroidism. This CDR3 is CAWSPGAGGETQYF. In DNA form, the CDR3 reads TGTGCCTGGAGTCCCGGGGCCGGCGGGGAGACCCAGTACTTC.